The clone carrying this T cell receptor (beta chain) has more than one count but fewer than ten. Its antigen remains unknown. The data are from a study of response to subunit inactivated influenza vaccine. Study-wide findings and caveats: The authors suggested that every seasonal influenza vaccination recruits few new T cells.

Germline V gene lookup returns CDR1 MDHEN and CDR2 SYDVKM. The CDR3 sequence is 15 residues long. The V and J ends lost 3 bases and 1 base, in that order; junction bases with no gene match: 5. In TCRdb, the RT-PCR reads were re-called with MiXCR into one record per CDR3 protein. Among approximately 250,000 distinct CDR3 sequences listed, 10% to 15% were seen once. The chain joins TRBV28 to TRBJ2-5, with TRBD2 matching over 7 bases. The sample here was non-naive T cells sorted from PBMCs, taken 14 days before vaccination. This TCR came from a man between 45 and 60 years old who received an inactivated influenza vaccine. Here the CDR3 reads CASSFLGGSQETQYF. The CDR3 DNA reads TGTGCCAGCAGTTTTCTCGGGGGGTCCCAAGAGACCCAGTACTTC.